The 29 T cell receptor beta chains presented below share a single source sample, sequenced in a study of naive and memory T cell subsets. The beta constant-region primer was an equimolar mix of two oligonucleotides covering TRBC1 and TRBC2. Four rounds of PCR amplified the ligated cDNA using nested alpha and beta constant-region primers plus SP2. TCRdb independently ran MiXCR on the UMI-ligation and nested PCR reads; one entry per CDR3 protein. Seen here are tens of thousands of distinct CDR3 sequences, 9% observed once, and the top ten hold less than 1.5%. The sequenced sample consisted of naive CD8+ T cells from blood. Every receptor here comes from a human donor in good health.

This clonotype was seen a few times. The chain combines TRBV3-1 with TRBJ2-5; no definite D call. Germline lookup yields CDR1 LGHDT and CDR2 YNNKEL (reference sequence). CDR3 length: 15 amino acids. Trimming cost V 2 bases and J 0 bases, with 10 bases left between them. This chain's CDR3 is CASSQSWRNQETQYF. The CDR3 nucleotides read TGTGCCAGCAGCCAATCATGGCGAAACCAAGAGACCCAGTACTTC.

V is TRBV20-1 and J is TRBJ1-6; D is unclear. The CDR3 is 16 amino acids. Trimming removed 2 bases at V and 3 bases at J, with 14 bases between. The germline gives CDR1 DFQATT, CDR2 SNEGSKA (reference sequence). The CDR3 spells CSARRRQELYNSPLHF. CDR3 in DNA: TGCAGTGCTAGAAGGAGGCAGGAGCTCTATAATTCACCCCTCCACTTT.

This clonotype was found a few times. The CDR3 DNA sequence: TGTGCCAGTAGTCTAGCGGGATACGGCAATGAGCAGTTCTTC. This sequence encodes CASSLAGYGNEQFF. The chain combines TRBV19 with TRBJ2-1, with 9 bases fitting TRBD2. The ends lost 5 bases at V and 6 bases at J; junction bases unmatched: 5. CDR3 length: 14 residues. CDR1 is LNHDA and CDR2 is SQIVND in the germline V gene (reference sequence).

This chain connects TRBV7-9 to TRBJ2-7; 8 bases are shared with TRBD1. The CDR3 loop spans 13 amino acids. CDR1 is SEHNR and CDR2 is FQNEAQ in the germline V gene (reference sequence). The V gene end was trimmed by 7 bases and the J gene end by 5 bases; junction bases not matched to a gene: 7. Here the CDR3 DNA reads TGTGCCAGCACCGGACAGGGAGAACACGAGCAGTACTTC. This codes for CASTGQGEHEQYF.

In this sample, this clonotype turned up many times. This sequence joins TRBV20-1 and TRBJ2-7, with no clear D. CDR1 and CDR2 (germline): DFQATT, SNEGSKA (reference sequence). Deletions cut 7 bases from V and 0 bases from J, with 7 bases between. The CDR3 covers 11 residues. The CDR3 region is CSVQSSYEQYF. The DNA of the CDR3 is TGCAGTGTACAGAGCTCCTACGAGCAGTACTTC.

This clonotype was detected a few times. The chain employs TRBV6-1 and TRBJ2-2; D remains ambiguous. The V gene's germline CDR1 is MNHNS and CDR2 SASEGT. The V end lost 2 bases, the J end lost 3 bases, and 10 bases lay between the germline ends. The CDR3 spans 15 residues. The CDR3 here is CASSEIPTHTGELFF. The CDR3 DNA sequence: TGTGCCAGCAGTGAAATACCCACCCACACCGGGGAGCTGTTTTTT.

This clonotype was counted at least ten times. This chain uses TRBV20-1 with TRBJ2-7; a possible D gene is TRBD1 (6 bases). The CDR3 is 12 residues long. V lost 5 bases, J lost 6 bases, and 14 bases lay in between. Germline lookup yields CDR1 DFQATT and CDR2 SNEGSKA (reference sequence). This chain's CDR3 is CSAEETGREQYF. The DNA for the CDR3 is TGCAGTGCTGAGGAGACAGGACGCGAGCAGTACTTC.

This clonotype turned up a few times. This sequence joins TRBV27 and TRBJ2-3, with 7 bases matching TRBD2. V was pared by 2 bases and J by 2 bases, with 7 bases of the junction left unmatched. The length of the CDR3 is 16 residues. CDR1 and CDR2 from the germline V gene are MNHEY and SMNVEV (reference sequence). CDR3 in amino acids: CASSLGLAETTDTQYF. DNA for the CDR3: TGTGCCAGCAGTTTAGGGCTAGCGGAGACCACAGATACGCAGTATTTT.

The gene calls are TRBV30 and TRBJ1-1, with D tentatively TRBD1 (5 bases). This CDR3 spans 16 amino acids. Trimming cost V 4 bases and J 1 base, with 19 bases left between them. From germline, CDR1 is GTSNPN and CDR2 SVGIG (reference sequence). CDR3 sequence reads: CAWTRGRETANTEAFF. The CDR3 DNA reads as TGTGCCTGGACGCGAGGACGAGAGACAGCGAACACTGAAGCTTTCTTT.

This clonotype was seen a few times. This chain links TRBV5-4 with TRBJ2-1, with 7 bases fitting TRBD1. The CDR3 covers 11 residues. Germline V gives CDR1 SGHNT, CDR2 YYREEE (reference sequence). V trimming: 3 bases; J trimming: 10 bases; junction bases outside the gene matches: 1. CDR3 sequence (DNA): TGTGCCAGCAGCTCGGACAGGGAGCAGTTCTTC. It specifies CASSSDREQFF.

In this sample, this clonotype turned up a few times. CDR3 in DNA: TGCGCCAGCAGCCAAGGGCCCCCTAGCGGGAGGTCAGATACGCAGTATTTT. Translation: CASSQGPPSGRSDTQYF. The chain uses TRBV4-3 and TRBJ2-3, with 11 bases identical to TRBD2. This CDR3 is built from 17 residues. Germline CDR1 is LGHNA and CDR2 is YSLEER. V was pared by 1 base and J by 4 bases, with 7 bases of the junction left unmatched.

This clonotype came up a few times. This sequence joins TRBV5-6 and TRBJ2-7; D gene unclear. V lost 1 base, J lost 0 bases, and 5 bases lay in between. Germline V gene lookup returns CDR1 SGHDT and CDR2 YYEEEE. This CDR3 spans 13 amino acids. The CDR3 DNA follows: TGTGCCAGCAGCTTGTGGGGCTCCTACGAGCAGTACTTC. Its protein product is CASSLWGSYEQYF.

The chain has TRBV7-8 and TRBJ2-1, with 7 bases that match TRBD2. After removal of 5 bases from V and 8 bases from J, the junction contained 9 bases not matched to a gene. The CDR3 length is 14 residues. Germline V lookup: CDR1 SGHVS, CDR2 FQNEAQ. The CDR3 DNA reads TGTGCCAGCAGCCCCGGGCGGGGGTCGGATGAGCAGTTCTTC. Protein product: CASSPGRGSDEQFF.

This clonotype has a count of ten or more. This rearrangement joins TRBV3-1 to TRBJ2-7; TRBD2 aligns across 9 bases. Germline V lookup: CDR1 LGHDT, CDR2 YNNKEL (reference sequence). The CDR3 length is 14 residues. The V segment lost 3 bases and the J segment 3 bases; nucleotides outside the gene matches: 3. The CDR3, as DNA: TGTGCCAGCAGCCATGCGGGAGGGAGCTACGAGCAGTACTTC. It yields the protein CASSHAGGSYEQYF.

Worth noting for this clonotype: Possible read error: a much larger clone is one base away. V is TRBV7-9 and J is TRBJ1-2, with TRBD1 identical over 8 bases. CDR3 length: 17 residues. In germline, CDR1 is SEHNR, CDR2 FQNEAQ (reference sequence). CDR3 region: CASSAANTGGPNYGDTF. Here the CDR3 DNA reads TGTGCCAGCAGCGCGGCAAACACAGGGGGTCCAAACTATGGCGACACCTTC.

This clonotype was observed a few times. V is TRBV7-6 and J is TRBJ2-3; 10 bases map to TRBD1. CDR1 is SGHVS and CDR2 is FNYEAQ in the germline V gene. Trimming removed 5 bases from V and 0 bases from J; junction bases left unmatched: 11. The CDR3 covers 18 residues. The CDR3 loop reads CASSPQLTGGGSTDTQYF. In DNA form, the CDR3 reads TGTGCCAGCAGCCCTCAATTGACAGGGGGCGGGAGCACAGATACGCAGTATTTT.

The rearrangement links TRBV6-5 to TRBJ2-6; D is undetermined. The V end lost 2 bases, the J end lost 3 bases, and 5 bases lay between the germline ends. Germline values: CDR1 MNHEY, CDR2 SVGAGI. The CDR3 spans 14 residues. The CDR3 DNA sequence: TGTGCCAGCAGTTACCTAGTTGGGGCCAACGTCCTGACTTTC. This encodes CASSYLVGANVLTF.

This clonotype was detected many times. The gene calls are TRBV5-6 and TRBJ2-3; the match to TRBD2 covers 9 bases. Germline CDR1 and CDR2: SGHDT and YYEEEE. This CDR3 comprises 16 residues. Unmatched junction bases numbered 5, after V lost 1 base and J lost 2 bases. Written as DNA, the CDR3 is TGTGCCAGCAGCTTGAAGGCTAGCGGGAACACAGATACGCAGTATTTT. Amino acids: CASSLKASGNTDTQYF.

This clonotype was found a few times. The CDR3 reads CASSRTGDKAYEQYF. The CDR3 DNA reads as TGTGCCAGCAGCCGAACAGGGGATAAGGCCTACGAGCAGTACTTC. The chain uses TRBV7-2 and TRBJ2-7; 7 nucleotides agree with TRBD1. There are 15 residues in the CDR3. In germline, CDR1 is SGHTA, CDR2 FQGNSA. The J segment lost 2 bases and the V segment lost 5 bases, leaving 9 bases of the junction unmatched. The whole variable domain, remainder taken from reference TRBV7-2 and TRBJ2-7, is GAGVSQSPSNKVTEKGKDVELRCDPISGHTALYWYRQSLGQGLEFLIYFQGNSAPDKSGLPSDRFSAERTGGSVSTLTIQRTQQEDSAVYLCASSRTGDKAYEQYFGPGTRLTVT.

This clonotype appeared a few times. The chain couples TRBV10-3 to TRBJ1-4; perhaps TRBD1 as D (5 bases). The ends were cut back, 6 bases at V and 0 bases at J, with 11 bases in the middle. The length of the CDR3 is 15 residues. From germline, CDR1 is ENHRY and CDR2 SYGVKD. The CDR3 region is CAIREGTATNEKLFF. The CDR3 DNA sequence: TGTGCCATCAGAGAAGGGACGGCAACTAATGAAAAACTGTTTTTT.

This chain uses TRBV7-9 with TRBJ2-7, with 7 bases identical to TRBD2. Trimming took 1 base from V and 2 from J; bases not matched to a gene: 14. The CDR3 extends over 18 amino acids. Germline CDR1 and CDR2: SEHNR and FQNEAQ (reference sequence). The CDR3 DNA reads TGTGCCAGCAGCTTAGAGTTCGGGGGTAGCGGGCCAACCTACGAGCAGTACTTC. This translates into CASSLEFGGSGPTYEQYF.

Many counts were recorded for this clonotype. Written as DNA, the CDR3 is TGTGCCAGCAGTGTAATGGCTAGTAGGCAGTTCTTC. Residues: CASSVMASRQFF. The chain uses TRBV2 and TRBJ2-1; D ambiguous. Germline CDR1 is SNHLY and CDR2 is FYNNEI. Trimming stripped 4 bases from V and 12 bases from J, with 13 bases between. The CDR3 runs 12 residues.

This clonotype showed up many times. V is TRBV12-3 or TRBV12-4 and J is TRBJ2-7, with 10 positions matching TRBD1. Germline trimming cut 6 bases from V and 5 bases from J; bases unmatched to any gene: 7. CDR3 size: 14 residues. The CDR3 nucleotides read TGTGCCAGCAGCCCCTCCGGGACAGGGGACGAGCAGTACTTC. Protein product: CASSPSGTGDEQYF.

The chain links TRBV4-1 to TRBJ1-5, with D unclear. The CDR3 is made up of 16 amino acids. V was pared by 1 base and J by 4 bases, with 14 bases between. Germline lookup yields CDR1 MGHRA and CDR2 YSYEKL. CDR3 loop: CASSQVLASLNQPQHF. Here the CDR3 DNA reads TGCGCCAGCAGCCAAGTCTTGGCCAGCCTAAATCAGCCCCAGCATTTT.

A single count supports this clonotype. The V call is TRBV27, the J call TRBJ2-5; 13 nucleotides line up with TRBD2. Germline CDR1 and CDR2: MNHEY and SMNVEV (reference sequence). The CDR3 is 16 amino acids. Germline trimming cut 5 bases from V and 3 bases from J; bases unmatched to any gene: 6. CDR3 protein: CASSPGLAGVEETQYF. The CDR3 bases are TGTGCCAGCAGTCCCGGACTAGCGGGAGTGGAAGAGACCCAGTACTTC.

This chain connects TRBV7-9 to TRBJ2-1, with TRBD2 matching 9 bases. With V trimmed by 3 bases and J by 7 bases, 7 bases remained unmatched. Germline loops: CDR1 SEHNR, CDR2 FQNEAQ (reference sequence). The CDR3 runs 15 residues. CDR3 sequence: CASSLRLAEKNEQFF. In DNA form, the CDR3 reads TGTGCCAGCAGCTTGAGACTAGCGGAGAAGAATGAGCAGTTCTTC.

The chain couples TRBV27 to TRBJ2-4, with 12 bases lining up with TRBD2. V shed 5 bases and J 4 bases; nucleotides not matched to a gene: 6. Germline loops: CDR1 MNHEY, CDR2 SMNVEV (reference sequence). This CDR3 is 16 amino acids long. CDR3 amino acids: CASSPTTSGRKNIQYF. The DNA of the CDR3 is TGTGCCAGCAGTCCTACGACTAGCGGGAGAAAAAACATTCAGTACTTC.

The chain combines TRBV2 with TRBJ2-7; 8 bases agree with TRBD2. Germline CDR1 is SNHLY and CDR2 is FYNNEI. The CDR3 extends over 15 amino acids. V shed 1 base and J 2 bases; nucleotides not matched to a gene: 4. The CDR3 nucleotides read TGTGCCAGCAGTGAAGAACTAGCGGCAACCTACGAGCAGTACTTC. Its protein is CASSEELAATYEQYF.

This clonotype was recorded at least ten times. The rearrangement joins TRBV11-2 to TRBJ1-1; D is perhaps TRBD1 (5 bases). CDR3 length equals 14 residues. The V and J ends lost 4 bases and 1 base respectively, with 10 bases between them. Germline loops: CDR1 SGHAT, CDR2 FQNNGV. The CDR3 reads CASSWDWANTEAFF. For the CDR3, the DNA is TGTGCCAGCAGCTGGGACTGGGCGAACACTGAAGCTTTCTTT.